These 11 T cell receptor beta chains originate from one sample sequenced in a study of T cells in Graves' hyperthyroidism and ophthalmopathy. There were TCR beta CDR3 regions amplified from RNA transcripts. Primed by the HTBI set, a first-round RT-PCR was run on the TCR CDR3. TCRdb re-derived calls from the multiplex PCR reads in MiXCR, one entry per CDR3 protein. This table holds 400,000 to 500,000 distinct CDR3 sequences, around 13% found once. Sequences were obtained from blood. Source of these receptors: a woman in her late teens or twenties with Graves' hyperthyroidism.

This rearrangement joins TRBV6-2 or TRBV6-3 to TRBJ1-4; no firm D call. With 7 bases removed from V and 4 bases from J, the gap between germline ends came to 10 bases. This CDR3 region has 13 residues. Germline values: CDR1 MNHEY, CDR2 SVGEGT. The CDR3 coding sequence is TGTGCCAGCAAGTACGGCTTTAATGAAAAACTGTTTTTT. This translates into CASKYGFNEKLFF.

The chain is built from TRBV29-1 and TRBJ2-1, with 9 bases aligning to TRBD2. V dropped 6 bases and J dropped 3; count of bases not matched to a gene: 12. The length of the CDR3 is 16 residues. In germline, CDR1 is SQVTM, CDR2 ANQGSEA. The CDR3 sequence is CSVSGLAGRLYNEQFF. In DNA, the CDR3 is TGCAGCGTCTCCGGGCTAGCGGGGCGACTCTACAATGAGCAGTTCTTC.

On this clonotype itself: An end of the junction differs from the germline gene, which may be a read error. The V and J genes are TRBV3-1 and TRBJ1-2; D gene uncertain. There are 12 residues in the CDR3. Germline lookup yields CDR1 LGHDT and CDR2 YNNKEL (reference sequence). CDR3 in amino acids: CAGSDRNYGYTF. The CDR3 region has the DNA TGTGCCGGCAGCGATAGAAACTATGGCTACACCTTC.

This clonotype occurred many times. The chain carries TRBV11-2 and TRBJ2-3, with TRBD2 as a possible D gene (6 bases). Germline CDR1 reads SGHAT; CDR2 reads FQNNGV. The CDR3 contains 16 residues. V was cut by 5 bases and J by 0 bases, with 15 bases left in between. The CDR3 region is CASSIGVAASTDTQYF. The CDR3 nucleotides are TGTGCCAGCAGCATAGGGGTAGCGGCAAGCACAGATACGCAGTATTTT.

A word on this clonotype: The CDR3 end shows no conserved phenylalanine or tryptophan, and so a read error is likely. The rearrangement uses TRBV11-1 and TRBJ2-1; D uncertain. Germline lookup yields CDR1 SGHAT and CDR2 FQDESV (reference sequence). This CDR3 region has 14 residues. The germline V and J ends were trimmed by 10 bases and 0 bases, with 13 bases remaining between them. The CDR3 loop reads CAIRQRDSYNEQFL. As DNA, the CDR3 is TGTGCCATCAGGCAGCGCGACTCCTACAATGAGCAGTTCCTC.

Concerning this clonotype itself: A read error may produce the germline difference seen at one junction end. The rearrangement uses TRBV11-2 and TRBJ1-5; 8 nucleotides match TRBD1. In germline, CDR1 is SGHAT, CDR2 FQNNGV. This CDR3 is built from 15 residues. This CDR3 reads CASSPEDRVNQPQHF. CDR3 bases: TGCGCCAGCAGCCCCGAGGACAGGGTAAATCAGCCCCAGCATTTT.

Ten or more counts support this clonotype. The J gene is TRBJ1-1, the V gene TRBV20-1; D is unclear. From germline, CDR1 is DFQATT and CDR2 SNEGSKA (reference sequence). This CDR3 region has 13 residues. Trimming shortened V by 6 bases and J by 0 bases, and 11 bases separated the two germline ends. The DNA of the CDR3 is TGCAGTGCCAATACAGAGTTGAACACTGAAGCTTTCTTT. Residues: CSANTELNTEAFF.

This clonotype showed up many times. The rearrangement links TRBV6-5 to TRBJ2-7, with 8 bases that match TRBD2. Germline V gene lookup returns CDR1 MNHEY and CDR2 SVGAGI. The junction had 2 bases not matched to a gene; V was cut back by 1 base and J by 3 bases. The CDR3 contains 14 residues. The CDR3: CASSYFTSGYEQYF. For the CDR3, the DNA is TGTGCCAGCAGTTACTTTACTAGCGGCTACGAGCAGTACTTC.

There are many counts of this clonotype. The genes are TRBV3-1 and TRBJ2-7, with no clear D. The CDR3 is 15 amino acids. Trimming removed 0 bases at V and 3 bases at J, with 12 bases between. Germline V gene data show CDR1 as LGHDT and CDR2 as YNNKEL (reference sequence). The chain's CDR3 is CASSQDSALNYEQYF. The CDR3 bases are TGTGCCAGCAGCCAAGACTCCGCCCTAAACTACGAGCAGTACTTC.

This clonotype was seen at least ten times. The chain links TRBV20-1 to TRBJ1-1; D possibly corresponds to TRBD1 (5 bases). This CDR3 is built from 14 residues. V was shortened by 6 bases and J by 0 bases, with 14 bases between the two germline ends. Germline V lookup: CDR1 DFQATT, CDR2 SNEGSKA (reference sequence). The CDR3 spells CSAKGRAMNTEAFF. In DNA, the CDR3 is TGCAGTGCCAAGGGCAGGGCTATGAACACTGAAGCTTTCTTT.

The chain has TRBV5-1 and TRBJ2-5, with 8 bases fitting TRBD1. The ends lost 2 bases at V and 5 bases at J; junction bases unmatched: 5. The CDR3 spans 14 residues. In germline, CDR1 is SGHRS, CDR2 YFSETQ. CDR3 DNA: TGCGCCAGCAGCTTCCCGGGACAGGCCGAGACCCAGTACTTC. It is translated as CASSFPGQAETQYF.